The rows below give T cell receptor beta chains drawn from one sample of a study of blood T cells in healthy people across ages. TCRdb used MiXCR to reprocess the 5' RACE reads, holding one entry per CDR3 protein. This sample has 1.5 million to 2 million distinct CDR3 sequences, with about 50% found just once. Specimen: blood. These receptors all come from a woman aged 40 to 55 in good health. Each CDR3 is given without its conserved first and last residue. Each record gives: V gene, J gene, CDR3 length, CDR3 protein.

TRBV4-1	TRBJ2-7	11	ASSSGFDYEQY
TRBV5-1	TRBJ2-3	13	ASSPLTLGTDTQY
TRBV20-1	TRBJ1-2	9	SAPGVDGYT
TRBV28	TRBJ2-7	13	ASSLSAVYSYEQY
TRBV6-1	TRBJ1-2	12	ASSEDYTSYGYT
TRBV9	TRBJ2-6	15	ASSFPTGFPGANVLT
TRBV6-6	TRBJ2-7	12	ASSEGRISYEQY
TRBV20-1	TRBJ1-1	10	SAGTGNTEAF
TRBV6-2/TRBV6-3	TRBJ2-7	13	ASSQEETGGNEQY
TRBV10-3	TRBJ2-1	12	AINPEGSYNEQF
TRBV18	TRBJ1-2	10	ASSTNGYGYT
TRBV7-9	TRBJ2-5	14	ASSDAVEGHKETQY
TRBV7-2	TRBJ2-3	11	ASSRPTGDTQY
TRBV4-3	TRBJ1-5	11	ASSPGPNQPQH
TRBV29-1	TRBJ2-3	14	SGGPQTSGGTDTQY